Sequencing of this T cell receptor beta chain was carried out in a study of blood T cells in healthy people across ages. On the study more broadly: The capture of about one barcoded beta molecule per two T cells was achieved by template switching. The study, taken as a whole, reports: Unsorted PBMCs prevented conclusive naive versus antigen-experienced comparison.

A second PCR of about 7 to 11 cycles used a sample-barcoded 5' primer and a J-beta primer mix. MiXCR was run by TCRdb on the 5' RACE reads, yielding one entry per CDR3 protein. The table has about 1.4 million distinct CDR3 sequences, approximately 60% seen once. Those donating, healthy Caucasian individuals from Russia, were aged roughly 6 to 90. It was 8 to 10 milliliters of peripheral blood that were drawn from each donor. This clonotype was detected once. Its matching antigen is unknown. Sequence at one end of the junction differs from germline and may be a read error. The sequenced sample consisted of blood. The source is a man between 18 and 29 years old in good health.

The CDR3 DNA is TGCAGCGTGGATGGACTAGCGGGAGGCCCCAACATTCGGTACTTC. Its protein is CSVDGLAGGPNIRYF. The chain recombines TRBV29-1 with TRBJ2-4; 14 bases are shared with TRBD2. Germline V lookup: CDR1 SQVTM, CDR2 ANQGSEA. CDR3 length: 15 amino acids.